One and the same sample provided the 17 T cell receptor beta chains below, sequenced in a study of control samples from healthy donors and cancer patients. Using immunoSEQ multiplex PCR, the repertoire was profiled, and TCRdb retains in-frame clones only, with some absent. The sample has around 75,000 clones; over 70% are singletons. The sequencing sample was made of blood. These receptors were taken from a man aged 50-59 years in good health.

The chain joins TRBV7-2 to TRBJ2-1; 8 positions agree with TRBD2. J was trimmed by 4 bases and V by 0 bases; bases with no gene match: 2. Germline lookup yields CDR1 SGHTA and CDR2 FQGNSA. The CDR3 length is 15 residues. The CDR3 DNA is TGTGCCAGCAGCTTAGCTAGCGGGAATTACAATGAGCAGTTCTTC. Its translation is CASSLASGNYNEQFF. The variable domain in full, completed from reference TRBV7-2 and TRBJ2-1, reads GAGVSQSPSNKVTEKGKDVELRCDPISGHTALYWYRQSLGQGLEFLIYFQGNSAPDKSGLPSDRFSAERTGGSVSTLTIQRTQQEDSAVYLCASSLASGNYNEQFFGPGTRLTVL.

The V call is TRBV30, the J call TRBJ2-5; D perhaps matches TRBD1 (5 bases). V dropped 0 bases and J dropped 5 bases, with 10 bases sitting between them. The CDR3 length is 13 residues. Germline CDR1 is GTSNPN and CDR2 is SVGIG (reference sequence). CDR3 in amino acids: CAWSVLGHETQYF. As DNA, the CDR3 is TGTGCCTGGAGTGTACTGGGGCACGAGACCCAGTACTTC.

This rearrangement joins TRBV5-1 to TRBJ1-4, with 7 nucleotides matching TRBD1. The CDR3 totals 15 residues. The V gene's germline CDR1 is SGHRS and CDR2 YFSETQ. The junction had 6 bases not matched to a gene; V was cut back by 0 bases and J by 7 bases. The CDR3 reads CASSLEGGVPEKLFF. The CDR3 nucleotides read TGCGCCAGCAGCTTGGAAGGGGGCGTTCCTGAAAAACTGTTTTTT.

The gene calls are TRBV19 and TRBJ1-2; D is possibly TRBD1 (6 bases). V was shortened by 5 bases and J by 1 base, with 20 bases between the two germline ends. CDR1 LNHDA and CDR2 SQIVND come from the germline V gene (reference sequence). The CDR3 runs 17 residues. The CDR3 nucleotides are TGTGCCAGTAGTTTCAAACGACAGGCCGCTATTAACTATGGCTACACCTTC. Its translation is CASSFKRQAAINYGYTF.

In this sample, this clone turned up a few times. The rearrangement joins TRBV7-2 to TRBJ1-1; 8 bases align to TRBD1. This CDR3 region has 17 residues. Per germline, CDR1 SGHTA and CDR2 FQGNSA. The ends lost 0 bases at V and 0 bases at J; junction bases unmatched: 6. The CDR3: CASSLARAGGLNTEAFF. The CDR3 region has the DNA TGTGCCAGCAGCTTAGCAAGGGCAGGGGGCCTGAACACTGAAGCTTTCTTT.

The chain is built from TRBV9 and TRBJ1-4; D unclear. This CDR3 is 15 amino acids long. The V and J ends lost 4 bases and 7 bases respectively, with 17 bases between them. Per the germline V gene, CDR1 is SGDLS and CDR2 is YYNGEE. DNA for the CDR3: TGTGCCAGCAGCCCCCTGGGCGGGTTGAGTGAAAAACTGTTTTTT. It specifies CASSPLGGLSEKLFF.

The chain has TRBV19 and TRBJ2-2, with TRBD1 as a possible D gene (6 bases). This CDR3 spans 13 amino acids. Trimming stripped 5 bases from V and 6 bases from J, with 10 bases between. Germline V gene data show CDR1 as LNHDA and CDR2 as SQIVND (reference sequence). CDR3 sequence: CASSEGDAGELFF. DNA of the CDR3: TGTGCCAGTAGTGAGGGGGACGCCGGGGAGCTGTTTTTT.

V usage is TRBV28 and J usage is TRBJ2-1; the D gene is possibly TRBD2 (6 bases). Germline CDR1 MDHEN, CDR2 SYDVKM. CDR3 length: 14 amino acids. V was cut by 8 bases and J by 8 bases, with 19 bases left in between. In DNA form, the CDR3 reads TGTGCCAGCTCTGGTGCGGGGACGAGAGATGAGCAGTTCTTC. This codes for CASSGAGTRDEQFF.

The V call is TRBV29-1, the J call TRBJ2-1; D gene unclear. Germline V gives CDR1 SQVTM, CDR2 ANQGSEA. The V end lost 5 bases, the J end lost 7 bases, and 9 bases lay between the germline ends. The CDR3 runs 11 residues. Written as DNA, the CDR3 is TGCAGCGTTTCTAGGTGGAATGAGCAGTTCTTC. Its translation is CSVSRWNEQFF.

This clone was seen only once. This chain joins TRBV5-1 and TRBJ2-3, with 9 bases lining up with TRBD2. Trimming at V came to 4 bases and at J to 0 bases, leaving 3 bases not matched to a gene. CDR1 is SGHRS and CDR2 is YFSETQ in the germline V gene. The CDR3 extends over 15 amino acids. In DNA form, the CDR3 reads TGCGCCAGCAGCCGTCTAGCGGGAAGCACAGATACGCAGTATTTT. Protein sequence: CASSRLAGSTDTQYF. The whole variable domain, remainder taken from reference TRBV5-1 and TRBJ2-3, is KAGVTQTPRYLIKTRGQQVTLSCSPISGHRSVSWYQQTPGQGLQFLFEYFSETQRNKGNFPGRFSGRQFSNSRSEMNVSTLELGDSALYLCASSRLAGSTDTQYFGPGTRLTVL.

By frequency in the sample, this clone is medium-sized (0.01 to 0.1%). The chain has TRBV9 and TRBJ1-3, with TRBD1 matching 9 bases. Germline V gives CDR1 SGDLS, CDR2 YYNGEE. Unmatched junction bases numbered 9, after V lost 3 bases and J lost 8 bases. The CDR3 has 15 amino acids. For the CDR3, the DNA is TGTGCCAGCAGCGGAGGGGTTGGACAGGGGCACACCATATATTTT. Translated, it gives CASSGGVGQGHTIYF.

This clone came up once. The chain uses TRBV18 and TRBJ1-2, with D uncertain. CDR1 and CDR2 from the germline V gene are KGHSH and LQKENI. With 0 bases removed from V and 2 bases from J, the gap between germline ends came to 10 bases. There are 15 residues in the CDR3. CDR3: CASSPPASPNYGYTF. The DNA of the CDR3 is TGTGCCAGCTCACCACCTGCCAGTCCCAACTATGGCTACACCTTC.

V usage is TRBV7-6 and J usage is TRBJ2-3; tentative D call: TRBD1 (5 bases). V lost 1 base to trimming and J lost 3 bases, with 11 bases between them. The CDR3 spans 15 residues. Germline V gene lookup returns CDR1 SGHVS and CDR2 FNYEAQ. CDR3 sequence: CASSLEVSGTDTQYF. The CDR3 DNA reads as TGTGCCAGCAGCTTAGAGGTATCAGGGACAGATACGCAGTATTTT. Full variable domain (remainder filled in from reference TRBV7-6 and TRBJ2-3): GAGVSQSPRYKVTKRGQDVALRCDPISGHVSLYWYRQALGQGPEFLTYFNYEAQQDKSGLPNDRFSAERPEGSISTLTIQRTEQRDSAMYRCASSLEVSGTDTQYFGPGTRLTVL.

The chain has TRBV7-3 and TRBJ2-1; D gene unclear. Trimming removed 8 bases from V and 9 bases from J, with 23 bases in between. Germline CDR1 and CDR2: SGHTA and FQGTGA. The CDR3 runs 15 residues. The CDR3: CASSNRWGSDGEQFF. The DNA of the CDR3 is TGTGCCAGCTCCAACCGTTGGGGATCCGACGGTGAGCAGTTCTTC.

This sequence joins TRBV6-2 or TRBV6-3 and TRBJ1-2; D is unresolved. In germline, CDR1 is MNHEY, CDR2 SVGEGT. This CDR3 is built from 14 residues. The V end was cut by 0 bases, the J end by 0 bases, with 5 bases between. The CDR3 here is CASSYSPPNYGYTF. CDR3 nucleotide sequence: TGTGCCAGCAGTTACTCCCCACCTAACTATGGCTACACCTTC.

The rearrangement links TRBV7-3 to TRBJ2-5, with TRBD2 identical over 7 bases. The CDR3 spans 15 residues. V lost 5 bases to trimming and J lost 5 bases; unmatched junction nucleotides: 11. The germline V gene encodes CDR1 SGHTA and CDR2 FQGTGA. The CDR3 nucleotides read TGTGCCAGCAGCCCCTCCGGTAGGGGAGGGGAGACCCAGTACTTC. Translating gives CASSPSGRGGETQYF.

V gene TRBV18 combines with J gene TRBJ2-2; D is unclear. The CDR3 length is 15 residues. Trimming removed 1 base at V and 5 bases at J, with 11 bases between. Germline CDR1 is KGHSH and CDR2 is LQKENI. The DNA of the CDR3 is TGTGCCAGCTCACCACAACCCAGAGCAACCGGGGAGCTGTTTTTT. As protein: CASSPQPRATGELFF.